The clone carrying this T cell receptor beta chain was counted between two and nine times. The antigen is undetermined. This specimen comes from a study of T cells in Graves' hyperthyroidism and ophthalmopathy. General study points: Ophthalmopathy got predicted by the model a median about six months before its onset.

Regions amplified from RNA transcripts were the TCR beta CDR3 regions. The TCR CDR3 was amplified in a first-round RT-PCR using the HTBI primer set. TCRdb re-analysed the multiplex PCR reads in MiXCR, keeping a single row per CDR3 protein. This sample carries about 300,000 distinct CDR3 sequences, less than 20% of them seen once, and the ten largest clones take about two fifths. CDR3 length: 17 residues. J was trimmed by 8 bases and V by 5 bases; bases with no gene match: 14. Sequencing was carried out using blood. The origin of this receptor is a man aged 45 to 65 with Graves' ophthalmopathy. The chain employs TRBV12-3 or TRBV12-4 and TRBJ2-2, with 10 bases matching TRBD2. The CDR3 bases are TGTGCCAGCAGTGGACAACGGGGGCTAGCGGGAGTAGGGGAGCTGTTTTTT. Translation gives CASSGQRGLAGVGELFF.